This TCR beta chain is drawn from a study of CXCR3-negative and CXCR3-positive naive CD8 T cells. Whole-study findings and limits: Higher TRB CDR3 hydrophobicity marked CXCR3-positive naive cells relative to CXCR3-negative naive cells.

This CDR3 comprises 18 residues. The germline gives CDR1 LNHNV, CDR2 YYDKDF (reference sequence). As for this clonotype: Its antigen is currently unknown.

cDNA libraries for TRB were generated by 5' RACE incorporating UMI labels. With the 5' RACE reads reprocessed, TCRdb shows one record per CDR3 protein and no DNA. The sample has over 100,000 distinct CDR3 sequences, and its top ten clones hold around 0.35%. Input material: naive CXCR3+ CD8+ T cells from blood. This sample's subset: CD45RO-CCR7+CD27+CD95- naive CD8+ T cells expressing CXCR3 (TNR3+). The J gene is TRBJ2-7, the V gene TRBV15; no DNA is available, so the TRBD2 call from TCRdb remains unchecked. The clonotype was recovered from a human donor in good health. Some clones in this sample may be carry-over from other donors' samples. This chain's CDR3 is CATSRDFTEGELSCEQYF.